This T cell receptor beta chain derives from a study of T-cell memory formation after mild COVID-19 listed by TCRdb under 2021. Some background on the complete study: Most TCR sequence clusters were specific to one of the two donors. T-cell clones expanding and contracting after mild COVID-19 in two donors were tracked by longitudinal TCRalpha and TCRbeta repertoire sequencing. Two young, previously healthy adult volunteers, one female and one male, were included in the cohort.

Notes on this clonotype: This receptor's antigen is unknown. Qualities for individual bases were not recorded, and no much larger clone is one base off.

V loses 0 bases of germline sequence and J loses 4 bases, and the interval between the two ends is 14 bases. From the cysteine through the phenylalanine, the CDR3 covers 16 amino acids. Only CDR3 DNA is held: 48 bases, read in frame from base 1. CDR1 and CDR2 are drawn from the germline V gene: ENHRY, SYGVKD. TCRdb lists the instrument as Illumina NovaSeq 6000. Using 5'RACE with constant-segment primers, TCRalpha and TCRbeta cDNA libraries were constructed, with sample barcodes and unique molecular identifiers added in the process. Trizol reagent was used to extract RNA from every sample. Library amplification was performed in two PCR steps, and a second sample barcode and Illumina TruSeq adapters were introduced in the second step. Sequencing of libraries was performed on an Illumina NovaSeq with 2 x 150 bp paired-end reads. The authors processed their data as follows. With migec v1.2.7, reads were demultiplexed and then collapsed into UMI-guided consensus sequences. Using mixcr v2.1.11, UMI consensuses were aligned to TRA and TRB V and J templates and then assembled into clonotypes. A clonotype was counted as expanded or contracted only if both edgeR and NoisET called the change significant, with noise models trained on biological replicates. edgeR calls used a false discovery rate-adjusted p below 0.01 and a log2 fold-change threshold of 1. PCA with hierarchical clustering of max-normalized trajectories of the 1000 most abundant clonotypes was used as exploratory dynamics analysis. Each responding clone was given a CD4 or CD8 phenotype based on the CD4+ and CD8+ repertoires, which had been sequenced separately. TCRdb passed the public sequencing reads through fastp at Q25 and MiXCR, retaining productive beta sequences. Identical CDR3 protein sequences are pooled into one entry, listed with their most common genes and DNA. What appears here as the V and J calls and clone size reflects TCRdb's work, not the paper's. Counted in this sample were 400,000 to 500,000 distinct CDR3 sequences; approximately 19% of them appeared once. The biggest ten clones account for 20% to 25% of the sample.

Findings and caveats that apply to the study as a whole: Contracting CD4+ clones were located mainly in the CM and EM memory subsets, whereas CD8+ clones were found to be enriched in EMRA. Clones contracting from day 15 to 85 had balanced CD4/CD8 phenotypes, while a second wave expanding from day 15 to 37 was biased towards CD4+. Whether the second-wave clones peaking on day 37 were SARS-CoV-2 specific was not confirmed. Some responding clones were found in pre-infection memory, which suggests that pre-existing cross-reactive memory T cells took part in the SARS-CoV-2 response. Only a couple of mild cases were covered in the study, and larger cohorts including severe cases with pre-infection samples were considered necessary.

PBMCs were isolated by Ficoll-Paque density gradient centrifugation. Sequenced: PBMCs or a T cell subset sorted from them (not recorded which). The rearrangement combines TRBV10-3 with TRBJ2-3; no confident D gene assignment can be made. The clonotype was recovered from a young man who had mild COVID-19 (a few samples of this study predate the infection). The sample titles of this study are shuffled in the database, so cell type and time point are left out; the donor was told from shared clones. CDR3 protein: CAISESEDSAPDTQYF. The sequence in DNA is TGTGCCATCAGTGAGTCGGAAGATTCAGCCCCAGATACGCAGTATTTT.